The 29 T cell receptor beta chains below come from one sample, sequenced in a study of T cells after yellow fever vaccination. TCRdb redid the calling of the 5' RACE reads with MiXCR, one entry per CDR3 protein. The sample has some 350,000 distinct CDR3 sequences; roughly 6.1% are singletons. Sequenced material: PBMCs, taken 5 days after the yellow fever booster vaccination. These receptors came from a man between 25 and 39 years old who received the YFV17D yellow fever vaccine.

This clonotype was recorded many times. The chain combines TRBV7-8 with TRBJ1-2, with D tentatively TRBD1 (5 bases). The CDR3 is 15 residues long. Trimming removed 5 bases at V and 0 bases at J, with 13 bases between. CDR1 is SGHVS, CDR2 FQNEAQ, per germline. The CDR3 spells CASSPRDGSNYGYTF. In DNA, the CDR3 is TGTGCCAGCAGCCCGAGGGACGGCTCTAACTATGGCTACACCTTC.

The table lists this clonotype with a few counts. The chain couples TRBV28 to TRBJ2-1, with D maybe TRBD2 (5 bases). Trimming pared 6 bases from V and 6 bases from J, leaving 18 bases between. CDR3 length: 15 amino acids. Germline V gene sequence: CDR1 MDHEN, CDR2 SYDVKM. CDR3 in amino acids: CASSLSSLVRNEQFF. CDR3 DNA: TGTGCCAGCAGCCTTTCTAGCCTAGTTCGCAATGAGCAGTTCTTC.

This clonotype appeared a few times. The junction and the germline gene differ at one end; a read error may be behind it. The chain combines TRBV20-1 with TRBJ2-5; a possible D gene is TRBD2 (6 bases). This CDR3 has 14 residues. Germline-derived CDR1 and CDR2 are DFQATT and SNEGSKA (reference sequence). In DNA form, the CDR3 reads TGCAGTGCTAGAGGTGTGCGGACGGGGGAGACACAGTACTTC. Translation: CSARGVRTGETQYF.

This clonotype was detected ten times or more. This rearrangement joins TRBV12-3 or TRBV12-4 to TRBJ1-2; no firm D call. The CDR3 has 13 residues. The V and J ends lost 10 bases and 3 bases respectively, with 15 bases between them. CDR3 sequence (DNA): TGTGCCACTTCCACTGGGGTCGACTATGGCTACACCTTC. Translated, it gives CATSTGVDYGYTF.

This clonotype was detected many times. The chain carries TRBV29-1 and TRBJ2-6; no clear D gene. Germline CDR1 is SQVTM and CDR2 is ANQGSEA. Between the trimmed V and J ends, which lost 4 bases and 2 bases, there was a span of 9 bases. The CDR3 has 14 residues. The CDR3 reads CSVAGFAGANVLTF. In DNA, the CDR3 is TGCAGCGTTGCAGGATTTGCTGGGGCCAACGTCCTGACTTTC. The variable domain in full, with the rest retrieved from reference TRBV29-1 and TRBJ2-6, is SAVISQKPSRDICQRGTSLTIQCQVDSQVTMMFWYRQQPGQSLTLIATANQGSEATYESGFVIDKFPISRPNLTFSTLTVSNMSPEDSSIYLCSVAGFAGANVLTFGAGSRLTVL.

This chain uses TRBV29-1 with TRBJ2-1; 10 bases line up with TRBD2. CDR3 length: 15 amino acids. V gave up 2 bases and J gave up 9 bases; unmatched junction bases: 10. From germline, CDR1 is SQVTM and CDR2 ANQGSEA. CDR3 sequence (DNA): TGCAGCGTTGAAAGGCTTCTAGCGGGAGTCGGTGAGCAGTTCTTC. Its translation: CSVERLLAGVGEQFF.

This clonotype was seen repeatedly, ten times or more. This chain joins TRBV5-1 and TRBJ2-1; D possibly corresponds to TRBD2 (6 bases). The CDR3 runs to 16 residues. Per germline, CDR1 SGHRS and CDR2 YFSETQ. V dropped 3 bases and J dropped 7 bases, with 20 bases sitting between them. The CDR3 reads CASSSGSSVPYNEQFF. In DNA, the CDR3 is TGCGCCAGCAGCTCGGGCTCTAGCGTTCCGTATAATGAGCAGTTCTTC.

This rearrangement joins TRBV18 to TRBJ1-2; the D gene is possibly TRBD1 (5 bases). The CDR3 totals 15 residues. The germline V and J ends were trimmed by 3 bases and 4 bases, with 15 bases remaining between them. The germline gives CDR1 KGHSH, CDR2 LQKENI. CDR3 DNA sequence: TGTGCCAGCTCACCTACGGGGACGGAGACCTATGGCTACACCTTC. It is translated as CASSPTGTETYGYTF. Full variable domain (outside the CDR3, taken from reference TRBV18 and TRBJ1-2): NAGVMQNPRHLVRRRGQEARLRCSPMKGHSHVYWYRQLPEEGLKFMVYLQKENIIDESGMPKERFSAEFPKEGPSILRIQQVVRGDSAAYFCASSPTGTETYGYTFGSGTRLTVV.

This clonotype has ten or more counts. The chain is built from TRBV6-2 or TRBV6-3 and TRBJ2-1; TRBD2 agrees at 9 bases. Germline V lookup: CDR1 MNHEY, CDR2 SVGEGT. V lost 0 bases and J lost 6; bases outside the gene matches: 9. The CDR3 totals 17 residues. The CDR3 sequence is CASSYSNLAGRVNEQFF. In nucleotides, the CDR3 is TGTGCCAGCAGTTACTCGAATCTAGCGGGAAGGGTCAATGAGCAGTTCTTC.

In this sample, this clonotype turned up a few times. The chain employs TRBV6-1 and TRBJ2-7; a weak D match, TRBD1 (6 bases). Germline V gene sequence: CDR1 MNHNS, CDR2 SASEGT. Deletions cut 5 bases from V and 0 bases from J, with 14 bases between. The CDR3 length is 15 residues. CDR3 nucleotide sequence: TGTGCCAGCAGTACCCCGGACAGCCGCTCCTACGAGCAGTACTTC. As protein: CASSTPDSRSYEQYF.

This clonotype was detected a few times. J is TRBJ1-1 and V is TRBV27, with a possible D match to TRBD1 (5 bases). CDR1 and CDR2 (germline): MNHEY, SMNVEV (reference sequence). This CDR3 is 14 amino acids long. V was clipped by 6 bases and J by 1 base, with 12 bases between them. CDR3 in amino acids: CASRRTRGNTEAFF. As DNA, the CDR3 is TGTGCCAGCAGGAGGACACGGGGGAACACTGAAGCTTTCTTT.

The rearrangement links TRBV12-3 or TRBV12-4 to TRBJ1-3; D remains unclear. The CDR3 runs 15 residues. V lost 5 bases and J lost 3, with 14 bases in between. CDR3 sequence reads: CASSPRPVGGNTIYF. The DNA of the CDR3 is TGTGCCAGCAGTCCGAGGCCCGTGGGTGGAAACACCATATATTTT.

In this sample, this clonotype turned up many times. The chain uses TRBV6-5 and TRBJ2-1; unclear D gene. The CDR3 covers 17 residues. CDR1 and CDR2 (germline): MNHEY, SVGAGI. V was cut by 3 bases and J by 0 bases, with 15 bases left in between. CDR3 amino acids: CASSYSGAEASYNEQFF. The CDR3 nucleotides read TGTGCCAGCAGTTATTCAGGCGCCGAGGCCTCCTACAATGAGCAGTTCTTC.

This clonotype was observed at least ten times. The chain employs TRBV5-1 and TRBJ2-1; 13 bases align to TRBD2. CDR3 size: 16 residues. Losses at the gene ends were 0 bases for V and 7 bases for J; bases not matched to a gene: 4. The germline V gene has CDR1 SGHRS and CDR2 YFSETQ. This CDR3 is CASSLGPGLAGNEQFF. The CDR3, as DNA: TGCGCCAGCAGCTTGGGCCCGGGACTAGCGGGAAATGAGCAGTTCTTC.

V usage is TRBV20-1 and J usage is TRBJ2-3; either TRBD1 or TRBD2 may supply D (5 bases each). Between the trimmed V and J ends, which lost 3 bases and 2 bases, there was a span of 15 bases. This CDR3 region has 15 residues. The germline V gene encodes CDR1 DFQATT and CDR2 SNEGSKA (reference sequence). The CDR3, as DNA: TGCAGTGCTAGTGGGGGAGACTCCAACACAGATACGCAGTATTTT. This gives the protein CSASGGDSNTDTQYF.

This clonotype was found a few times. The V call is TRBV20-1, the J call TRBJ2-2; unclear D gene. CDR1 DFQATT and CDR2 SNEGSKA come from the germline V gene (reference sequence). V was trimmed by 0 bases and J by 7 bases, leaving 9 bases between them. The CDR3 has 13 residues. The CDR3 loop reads CSARDPHDGELFF. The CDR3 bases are TGCAGTGCTAGAGATCCCCATGACGGGGAGCTGTTTTTT.

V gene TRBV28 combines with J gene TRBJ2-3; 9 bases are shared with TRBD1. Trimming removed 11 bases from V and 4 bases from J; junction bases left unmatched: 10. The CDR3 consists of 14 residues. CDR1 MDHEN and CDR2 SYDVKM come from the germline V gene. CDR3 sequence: CASSPDRGSDTQYF. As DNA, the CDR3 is TGTGCCTCCTCCCCGGACAGGGGTTCAGATACGCAGTATTTT.

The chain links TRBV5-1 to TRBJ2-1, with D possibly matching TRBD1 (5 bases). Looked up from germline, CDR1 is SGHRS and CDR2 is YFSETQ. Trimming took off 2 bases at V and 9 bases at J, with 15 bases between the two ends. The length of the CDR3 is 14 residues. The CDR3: CASSFATDITEQFF. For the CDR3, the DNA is TGCGCCAGCAGCTTCGCGACGGACATCACTGAGCAGTTCTTC.

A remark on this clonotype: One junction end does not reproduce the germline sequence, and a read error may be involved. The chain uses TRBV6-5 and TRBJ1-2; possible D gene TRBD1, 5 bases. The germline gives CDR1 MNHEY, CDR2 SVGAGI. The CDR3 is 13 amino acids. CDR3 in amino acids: CASSYSPRAFPYF. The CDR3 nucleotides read TGTGCCAGCAGTTACTCGCCCAGGGCCTTCCCTTACTTC.

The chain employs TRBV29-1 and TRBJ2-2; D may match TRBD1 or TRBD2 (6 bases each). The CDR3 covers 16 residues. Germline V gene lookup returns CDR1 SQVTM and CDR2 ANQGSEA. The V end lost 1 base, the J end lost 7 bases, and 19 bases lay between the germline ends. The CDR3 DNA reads TGCAGCGTTGAAGCCCCGACTAGGACAGCCGGCGGGGAGCTGTTTTTT. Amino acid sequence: CSVEAPTRTAGGELFF.

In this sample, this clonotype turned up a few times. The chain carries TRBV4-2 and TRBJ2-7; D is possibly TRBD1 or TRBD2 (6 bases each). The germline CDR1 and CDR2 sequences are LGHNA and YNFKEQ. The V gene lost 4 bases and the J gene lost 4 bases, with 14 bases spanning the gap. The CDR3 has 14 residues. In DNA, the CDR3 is TGTGCCAGCAGCCCCGGGGGCGGGGAATACGAGCAGTACTTC. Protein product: CASSPGGGEYEQYF.

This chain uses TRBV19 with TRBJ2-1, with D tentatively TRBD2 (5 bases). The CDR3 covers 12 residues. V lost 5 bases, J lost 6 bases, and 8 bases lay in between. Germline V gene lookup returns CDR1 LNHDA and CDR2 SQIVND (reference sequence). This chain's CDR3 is CASSVRGNEQFF. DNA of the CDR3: TGTGCCAGTAGTGTCCGGGGCAATGAGCAGTTCTTC.

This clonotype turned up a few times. CDR3 residues: CSPMRANNEQFF. In DNA form, the CDR3 reads TGCAGCCCTATGCGGGCCAATAATGAGCAGTTCTTC. V gene TRBV29-1 combines with J gene TRBJ2-1, with a weak D call TRBD2 (5 bases). Germline-derived CDR1 and CDR2 are SQVTM and ANQGSEA. The CDR3 covers 12 residues. V lost 8 bases to trimming and J lost 7 bases, with 15 bases between them.

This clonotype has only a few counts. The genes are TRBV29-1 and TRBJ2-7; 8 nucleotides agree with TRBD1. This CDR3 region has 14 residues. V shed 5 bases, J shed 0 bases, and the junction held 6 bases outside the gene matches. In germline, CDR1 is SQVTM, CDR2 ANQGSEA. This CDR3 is CSVNGQGNSYEQYF. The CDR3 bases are TGCAGCGTTAACGGACAGGGAAACTCCTACGAGCAGTACTTC.

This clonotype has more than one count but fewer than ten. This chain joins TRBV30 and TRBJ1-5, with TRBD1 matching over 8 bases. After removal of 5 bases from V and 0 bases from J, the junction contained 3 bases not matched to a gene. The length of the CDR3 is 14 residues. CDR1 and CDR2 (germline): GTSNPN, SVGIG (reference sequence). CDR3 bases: TGTGCCTGGGGACAGGGTACTAGCAATCAGCCCCAGCATTTT. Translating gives CAWGQGTSNQPQHF. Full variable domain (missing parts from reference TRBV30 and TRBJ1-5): SQTIHQWPATLVQPVGSPLSLECTVEGTSNPNLYWYRQAAGRGLQLLFYSVGIGQISSEVPQNLSASRPQDRQFILSSKKLLLSDSGFYLCAWGQGTSNQPQHFGDGTRLSIL.

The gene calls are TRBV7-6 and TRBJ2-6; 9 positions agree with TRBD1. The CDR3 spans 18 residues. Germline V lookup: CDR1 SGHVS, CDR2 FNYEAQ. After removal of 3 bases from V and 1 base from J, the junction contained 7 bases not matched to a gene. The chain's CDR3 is CASSFRTGVGSGANVLTF. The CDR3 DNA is TGTGCCAGCAGCTTCCGGACAGGGGTGGGGTCTGGGGCCAACGTCCTGACTTTC.

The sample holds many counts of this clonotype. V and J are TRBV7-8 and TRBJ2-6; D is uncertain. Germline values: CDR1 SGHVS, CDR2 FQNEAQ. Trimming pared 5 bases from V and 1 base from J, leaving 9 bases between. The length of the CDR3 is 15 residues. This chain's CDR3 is CASSPPRSGANVLTF. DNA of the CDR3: TGTGCCAGCAGCCCGCCCAGATCTGGGGCCAACGTCCTGACTTTC. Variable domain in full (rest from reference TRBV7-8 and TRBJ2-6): GAGVSQSPRYKVAKRGQDVALRCDPISGHVSLFWYQQALGQGPEFLTYFQNEAQLDKSGLPSDRFFAERPEGSVSTLKIQRTQQEDSAVYLCASSPPRSGANVLTFGAGSRLTVL.

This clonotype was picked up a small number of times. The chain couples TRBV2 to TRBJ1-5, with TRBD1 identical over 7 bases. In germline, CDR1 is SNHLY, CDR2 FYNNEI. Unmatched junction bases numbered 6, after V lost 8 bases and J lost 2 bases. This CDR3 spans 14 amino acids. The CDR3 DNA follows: TGTGCCAGCGGCTGGGGACAGCGCAATCAGCCCCAGCATTTT. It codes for CASGWGQRNQPQHF.

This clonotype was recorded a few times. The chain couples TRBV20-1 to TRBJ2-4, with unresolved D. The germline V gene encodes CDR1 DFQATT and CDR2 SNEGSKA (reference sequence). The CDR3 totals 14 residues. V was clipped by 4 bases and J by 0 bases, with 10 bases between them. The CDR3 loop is CSANRAVAKNIQYF. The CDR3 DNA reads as TGCAGTGCTAATCGGGCTGTAGCCAAAAACATTCAGTACTTC.